The text below deals with one T cell receptor beta chain. TCR beta sequences were obtained from blood CD8+ and CD4+ T cells. Healthy donors, matched for age and sex, constituted the control group. The authors negatively isolated CD8+ and CD4+ T cells and FACS-enriched TEMRA cells. Reverse transcription used roughly 0.45 to 1 ug RNA and random hexamers. The immunoSEQ assay covered 54 Vbeta and 13 Jbeta segments for CDR3. Via MiXCR, TCRdb re-called the immunoSEQ multiplex PCR reads, giving one row per CDR3 protein. The data contain around 200,000 distinct CDR3 sequences, 95% of them singletons. Germline CDR1 is KGHDR and CDR2 is SFDVKD. The CDR3 covers 16 residues. V gave up 5 bases and J gave up 5 bases, with 18 bases separating them. The entry originates in a study of CD8 T cells in Susac syndrome.

The clonotype comes from a human donor in good health. The chain carries TRBV24-1 and TRBJ2-1; a possible D gene is TRBD2 (6 bases). Sequenced material: CD4+ T cells from PBMCs. Here the CDR3 DNA reads TGTGCCACCAGTGCCCCCCGGGGGACGAGTCACAATGAGCAGTTCTTC. This gives the protein CATSAPRGTSHNEQFF.